This is a list of T cell receptor beta chains from one sample in a study of T-cell reconstitution after alpha-beta-depleted transplantation in children. MiXCR, applied by TCRdb to the PCR reads, yields one record per CDR3 protein. Of around 480,000 distinct CDR3 sequences listed, about 30% are singletons. Specimen: PBMCs from the stem cell graft donor, collected from the stem cell graft. These TCRs come from a human donor who donated a stem cell graft to a child with aplastic anemia. The CDR3 runs from the conserved cysteine through the conserved F or W. Fields, in order: D gene, J gene, V gene, clone size, CDR3 DNA, CDR3 protein. A D gene is named only where the DNA matches it firmly. Not every row has a clone size; where given, it reads once, few, many or a size class.

d_gene: NA; j_gene: TRBJ2-7; v_gene: TRBV27; abundance: NA; CDR3nt: TGTGCCAGCAGTTCGGCGGGCCCCAACTACGAGCAGTACTTC; CDR3aa: CASSSAGPNYEQYF
d_gene: TRBD1; j_gene: TRBJ1-3; v_gene: TRBV9; abundance: few; CDR3nt: TGTGCCAGCAGCGCCCAAGGGACAGACTCTGGAAACACCATATATTTT; CDR3aa: CASSAQGTDSGNTIYF
d_gene: NA; j_gene: TRBJ2-7; v_gene: TRBV4-3; abundance: NA; CDR3nt: TGCGCCAGCAGCCACAACGACAGTCCTCACTACGAGCAGTACTTC; CDR3aa: CASSHNDSPHYEQYF
d_gene: NA; j_gene: TRBJ2-5; v_gene: TRBV5-1; abundance: once; CDR3nt: TGCGCCAGCAGCTTGGACGCGATCCGGTTGGAGACCCAGTACTTC; CDR3aa: CASSLDAIRLETQYF
d_gene: NA; j_gene: TRBJ2-5; v_gene: TRBV20-1; abundance: NA; CDR3nt: TGCAGTGCTAGATCGGGTTCATTTGGGCAAGAGACCCAGTACTTC; CDR3aa: CSARSGSFGQETQYF
d_gene: TRBD2; j_gene: TRBJ2-4; v_gene: TRBV7-8; abundance: NA; CDR3nt: TGTGCCAGCAGCTTATCTTCCCTAGCGGGAGTCATTCAGTACTTC; CDR3aa: CASSLSSLAGVIQYF
d_gene: TRBD2; j_gene: TRBJ2-3; v_gene: TRBV7-2; abundance: few; CDR3nt: TGTGCCAGCAGCTTAGTGACTAGCGGGGGCCCAGATACGCAGTATTTT; CDR3aa: CASSLVTSGGPDTQYF
d_gene: NA; j_gene: TRBJ1-2; v_gene: TRBV20-1; abundance: NA; CDR3nt: TGCAGTGCTAGAGATGGGACACAGGGTACTGCTAACTATGGCTACACCTTC; CDR3aa: CSARDGTQGTANYGYTF
d_gene: TRBD1; j_gene: TRBJ2-5; v_gene: TRBV12-3/TRBV12-4; abundance: NA; CDR3nt: TGTGCCAGCAGTCCCGGACAGGGACGAAGGGAGACCCAGTACTTC; CDR3aa: CASSPGQGRRETQYF
d_gene: NA; j_gene: TRBJ1-2; v_gene: TRBV28; abundance: NA; CDR3nt: TGTGCCAGCCGCGACGCCCAGGGCCCTCTGAACTATGGCTACACCTTC; CDR3aa: CASRDAQGPLNYGYTF
d_gene: NA; j_gene: TRBJ2-5; v_gene: TRBV5-1; abundance: few; CDR3nt: TGCGCCAGCAGCTGGGCGGGACAGCAAGAGACCCAGTACTTC; CDR3aa: CASSWAGQQETQYF
d_gene: TRBD2; j_gene: TRBJ2-3; v_gene: TRBV4-3; abundance: NA; CDR3nt: TGCGCCAGCAGCCAAGATCCTCCAGGCTTAATGGCGGGAGAGGATACGCAGTATTTT; CDR3aa: CASSQDPPGLMAGEDTQYF
d_gene: NA; j_gene: TRBJ1-1; v_gene: TRBV7-9; abundance: few; CDR3nt: TGTGCCAGCAGCTTCGACCCCGAAGCTTTCTTT; CDR3aa: CASSFDPEAFF
d_gene: NA; j_gene: TRBJ1-4; v_gene: TRBV4-2; abundance: NA; CDR3nt: TGTGCCAGCAGCCAAGGGGGAGGATCGGCGACTAATGAAAAACTGTTTTTT; CDR3aa: CASSQGGGSATNEKLFF
d_gene: TRBD2; j_gene: TRBJ2-1; v_gene: TRBV12-3/TRBV12-4; abundance: few; CDR3nt: TGTGCCAGCAGCTTAACGGCGGGAGGGCCTCGGGATGAGCAGTTCTTC; CDR3aa: CASSLTAGGPRDEQFF
d_gene: TRBD2; j_gene: TRBJ2-7; v_gene: TRBV7-9; abundance: few; CDR3nt: TGTGCCAGCAGCGCGCACCGACTAGCGGGCTCCTACGAGCAGTACTTC; CDR3aa: CASSAHRLAGSYEQYF
d_gene: TRBD2; j_gene: TRBJ2-2; v_gene: TRBV6-5; abundance: NA; CDR3nt: TGTGCCAGCAGTTACAGCGGACTAGCGGGCACCGGGGAGCTGTTTTTT; CDR3aa: CASSYSGLAGTGELFF
d_gene: NA; j_gene: TRBJ2-1; v_gene: TRBV30; abundance: few; CDR3nt: TGTGCCTGGGCCACCGGATCCAACTCCTACAATGAGCAGTTCTTC; CDR3aa: CAWATGSNSYNEQFF
d_gene: NA; j_gene: TRBJ2-5; v_gene: TRBV3-1; abundance: few; CDR3nt: TGTGCCAGCAGCTTCATGGACCGAGTACTGGAGACCCAGTACTTC; CDR3aa: CASSFMDRVLETQYF
d_gene: TRBD2; j_gene: TRBJ2-1; v_gene: TRBV7-3; abundance: NA; CDR3nt: TGTGCCAGCAGCTTAGACCTAGCGGGTAACAATGAGCAGTTCTTC; CDR3aa: CASSLDLAGNNEQFF
d_gene: TRBD2; j_gene: TRBJ2-7; v_gene: TRBV9; abundance: few; CDR3nt: TGTGCCAGCAGCGTCTCGACTAGCGGGCGCCTTGTCGAGCAGTACTTC; CDR3aa: CASSVSTSGRLVEQYF
d_gene: TRBD1; j_gene: TRBJ2-3; v_gene: TRBV12-3/TRBV12-4; abundance: NA; CDR3nt: TGTGCCAGCGGGACAGCGTCTAGCACAGATACGCAGTATTTT; CDR3aa: CASGTASSTDTQYF
d_gene: NA; j_gene: TRBJ2-5; v_gene: TRBV3-1; abundance: NA; CDR3nt: TGTGCCAGCAGCCAAGACCTAGCATCCTTTCAAGAGACCCAGTACTTC; CDR3aa: CASSQDLASFQETQYF
d_gene: NA; j_gene: TRBJ2-5; v_gene: TRBV12-3/TRBV12-4; abundance: NA; CDR3nt: TGTGCCAGCAGTTTTCAGGGTGGGGGGCCGGAGACCCAGTACTTC; CDR3aa: CASSFQGGGPETQYF
d_gene: NA; j_gene: TRBJ1-1; v_gene: TRBV11-3; abundance: NA; CDR3nt: TGTGCCAGCAGCCGCCTACAGGGTCCGAACACTGAAGCTTTCTTT; CDR3aa: CASSRLQGPNTEAFF
d_gene: TRBD1; j_gene: TRBJ1-2; v_gene: TRBV7-9; abundance: few; CDR3nt: TGTGCCAGCAGCAATGCGGGACAGGGCTACACCTTC; CDR3aa: CASSNAGQGYTF
d_gene: NA; j_gene: TRBJ2-2; v_gene: TRBV2; abundance: many; CDR3nt: TGTGCCAGCAGTGTGGAAGGCTCCGGGAACACCGGGGAGCTGTTTTTT; CDR3aa: CASSVEGSGNTGELFF
d_gene: NA; j_gene: TRBJ2-4; v_gene: TRBV7-9; abundance: few; CDR3nt: TGTGCCAGCAGCTTATCAGGCGGAAAAAACATTCAGTACTTC; CDR3aa: CASSLSGGKNIQYF
d_gene: NA; j_gene: TRBJ2-4; v_gene: TRBV7-2; abundance: few; CDR3nt: TGTGCCAGCAGCTTAGCTTGGCCCCTAGCCAAAAACATTCAGTACTTC; CDR3aa: CASSLAWPLAKNIQYF
d_gene: NA; j_gene: TRBJ1-2; v_gene: TRBV5-6; abundance: NA; CDR3nt: TGTGCCAGCAGCACTGTCCAGGTGGGCTATGGCTACACCTTC; CDR3aa: CASSTVQVGYGYTF
d_gene: NA; j_gene: TRBJ2-4; v_gene: TRBV20-1; abundance: NA; CDR3nt: TGCAGTGCTAGAGAACGCGCGTGGGACATTCAGTACTTC; CDR3aa: CSARERAWDIQYF
d_gene: NA; j_gene: TRBJ1-6; v_gene: TRBV5-1; abundance: NA; CDR3nt: TGCGCCAGCAGAATGGACGGATTCAATTCACCCCTCCACTTT; CDR3aa: CASRMDGFNSPLHF
d_gene: NA; j_gene: TRBJ1-1; v_gene: TRBV6-1; abundance: few; CDR3nt: TGTGCCGCTCAGGGACATTTGAACACTGAAGCTTTCTTT; CDR3aa: CAAQGHLNTEAFF
d_gene: NA; j_gene: TRBJ2-2; v_gene: TRBV20-1; abundance: once; CDR3nt: TGCAGTGCTAGAGACACCGGGACTTCTAATACCGGGGAGCTGTTTTTT; CDR3aa: CSARDTGTSNTGELFF
d_gene: NA; j_gene: TRBJ1-1; v_gene: TRBV5-1; abundance: NA; CDR3nt: TGCGCCAGCAGCCCTTCTGGGCAGTCGAACACTGAAGCTTTCTTT; CDR3aa: CASSPSGQSNTEAFF
d_gene: TRBD2; j_gene: TRBJ2-3; v_gene: TRBV12-3/TRBV12-4; abundance: few; CDR3nt: TGTGCCAGCAGGCTAGCGGGAGCGGGCACAGATACGCAGTATTTT; CDR3aa: CASRLAGAGTDTQYF
d_gene: NA; j_gene: TRBJ2-7; v_gene: TRBV4-2; abundance: few; CDR3nt: TGTGCCAGCAGCCAAGATGTTGGAGCGGACTCCTACGAGCAGTACTTC; CDR3aa: CASSQDVGADSYEQYF